Sequencing of this T cell receptor beta chain was carried out in a study of blood T cell repertoires in COVID-19. Overall study: From the United States, Italy and Spain came samples of acute and convalescent COVID-19. The cDNA or gDNA used as material had been derived from T cells, B-cell-depleted T cells, or PBMCs.

Seattle researchers signed up patients amid active infection and tracked them longitudinally. Using immunoSEQ multiplex PCR, the repertoire was profiled, and TCRdb retains in-frame clones only, with some absent. The sample holds 150,000 to 200,000 clones, 87% seen once. The sequence was obtained from a woman aged 65 to 85 with COVID-19, enrolled during active disease. The specimen was peripheral blood.

CDR3 nucleotide sequence: TGTGCCAGCAGCGTAGACAGCTATAATTCACCCCTCCACTTT. Amino acids: CASSVDSYNSPLHF. V usage is TRBV9 and J usage is TRBJ1-6; D is unclear. Trimming removed 0 bases at V and 3 bases at J, with 4 bases between. Germline lookup yields CDR1 SGDLS and CDR2 YYNGEE. The CDR3 sequence is 14 residues long.